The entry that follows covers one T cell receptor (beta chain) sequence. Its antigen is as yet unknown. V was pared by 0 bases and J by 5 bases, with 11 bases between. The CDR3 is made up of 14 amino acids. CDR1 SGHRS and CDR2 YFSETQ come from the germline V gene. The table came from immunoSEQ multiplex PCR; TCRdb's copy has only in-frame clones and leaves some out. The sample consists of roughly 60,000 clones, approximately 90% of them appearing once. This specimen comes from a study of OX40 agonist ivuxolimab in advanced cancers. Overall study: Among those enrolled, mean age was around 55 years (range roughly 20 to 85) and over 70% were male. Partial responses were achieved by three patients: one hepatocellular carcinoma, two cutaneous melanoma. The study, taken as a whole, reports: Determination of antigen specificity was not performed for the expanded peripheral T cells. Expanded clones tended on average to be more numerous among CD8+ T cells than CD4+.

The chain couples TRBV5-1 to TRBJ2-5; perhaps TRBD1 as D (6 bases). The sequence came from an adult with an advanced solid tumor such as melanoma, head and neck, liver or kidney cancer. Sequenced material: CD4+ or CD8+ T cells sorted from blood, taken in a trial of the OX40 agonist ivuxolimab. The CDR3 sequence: CASSLVGAYETQYF. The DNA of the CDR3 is TGCGCCAGCAGCTTGGTGGGGGCTTATGAGACCCAGTACTTC.